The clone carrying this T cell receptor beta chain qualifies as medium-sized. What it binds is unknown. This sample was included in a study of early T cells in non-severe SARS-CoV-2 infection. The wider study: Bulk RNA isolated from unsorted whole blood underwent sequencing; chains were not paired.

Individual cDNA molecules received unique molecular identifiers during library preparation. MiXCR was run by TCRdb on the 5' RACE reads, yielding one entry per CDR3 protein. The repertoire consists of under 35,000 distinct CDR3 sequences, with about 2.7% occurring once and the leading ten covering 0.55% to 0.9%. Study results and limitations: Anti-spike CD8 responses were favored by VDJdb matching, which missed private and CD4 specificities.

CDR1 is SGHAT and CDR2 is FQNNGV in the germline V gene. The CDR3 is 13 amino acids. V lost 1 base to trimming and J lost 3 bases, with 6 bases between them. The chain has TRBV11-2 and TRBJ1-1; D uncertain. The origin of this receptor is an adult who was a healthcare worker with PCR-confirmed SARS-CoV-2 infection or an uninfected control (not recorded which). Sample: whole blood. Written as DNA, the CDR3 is TGTGCCAGCAGCTTAGGTGGGGACACTGAAGCTTTCTTT. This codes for CASSLGGDTEAFF.